Following are 7 T cell receptor beta chains from one sample sequenced in a study of blood T cell repertoires in COVID-19. TCRdb's copy holds only in-frame clones and misses some; the assay was immunoSEQ multiplex PCR. Seen here are some 170,000 clones, approximately 86% observed once, and the top ten hold roughly 1.6%. Sequenced sample: peripheral blood. The receptors shown here come from a woman between 45 and 60 years old with acute or convalescent COVID-19.

This chain connects TRBV6-5 to TRBJ1-2, with D tentatively TRBD1 (6 bases). Germline CDR1 reads MNHEY; CDR2 reads SVGAGI. V lost 4 bases to trimming and J lost 5 bases, with 14 bases between them. CDR3 length: 14 amino acids. The CDR3, as DNA: TGTGCCAGCAGTTCCCCGGGGGGCTCGTATGGCTACACCTTC. It encodes CASSSPGGSYGYTF.

The chain is built from TRBV6-1 and TRBJ1-2; D gene unclear. The germline V and J ends were trimmed by 2 bases and 3 bases, with 4 bases remaining between them. The CDR3 has 12 amino acids. The germline gives CDR1 MNHNS, CDR2 SASEGT. The CDR3 loop is CASSERDYGYTF. CDR3 DNA: TGTGCCAGCAGTGAACGGGACTATGGCTACACCTTC.

This clone was picked up a small number of times. CDR3 nucleotide sequence: TGTGCCAGCAGCCAGCCACGTCGGGGGGGCGTCACCTACAATGAGCAGTTCTTC. It specifies CASSQPRRGGVTYNEQFF. The chain uses TRBV11-3 and TRBJ2-1; TRBD2 matches at 8 bases. CDR3 length equals 18 residues. Germline-derived CDR1 and CDR2 are SGHNT and YENEEA. Trimming at V came to 5 bases and at J to 2 bases, leaving 14 bases not matched to a gene.

The rearrangement links TRBV24-1 to TRBJ2-1; weak D call: TRBD2 (9 bases). CDR3 length equals 15 residues. Germline V gene lookup returns CDR1 KGHDR and CDR2 SFDVKD. The V end lost 9 bases, the J end lost 10 bases, and 24 bases lay between the germline ends. The CDR3 is CATQGASGAPREQFF. The DNA of the CDR3 is TGTGCCACCCAGGGGGCTAGCGGGGCCCCGAGGGAGCAGTTCTTC.

The rearrangement links TRBV7-2 to TRBJ2-1; TRBD2 matches at 10 bases. V was pared by 4 bases and J by 3 bases, with 3 bases of the junction left unmatched. Germline V CDR1 and CDR2: SGHTA, FQGNSA. The CDR3 sequence is 15 residues long. CDR3 protein: CASSSSSGSYNEQFF. CDR3 in DNA: TGTGCCAGCAGCTCGTCTAGCGGGAGCTACAATGAGCAGTTCTTC.

This chain uses TRBV6-2 or TRBV6-3 with TRBJ2-2; 14 bases fit TRBD2. The CDR3 totals 20 residues. The germline gives CDR1 MNHEY, CDR2 SVGEGT. Losses at the gene ends were 0 bases for V and 3 bases for J; bases not matched to a gene: 9. The chain's CDR3 is CASSYSKGLAGVSDTGELFF. CDR3 DNA: TGTGCCAGCAGTTACTCGAAGGGACTAGCGGGAGTAAGCGACACCGGGGAGCTGTTTTTT.

This chain links TRBV7-2 with TRBJ1-2; 9 nucleotides line up with TRBD1. V lost 2 bases and J lost 5; bases outside the gene matches: 15. Germline CDR1 reads SGHTA; CDR2 reads FQGNSA. The CDR3 sequence is 18 residues long. CDR3 residues: CASSLIVWRDRASYGYTF. CDR3 coding DNA: TGTGCCAGCAGCTTAATCGTATGGCGGGACAGGGCCTCTTATGGCTACACCTTC. The whole variable domain, remainder taken from reference TRBV7-2 and TRBJ1-2, is GAGVSQSPSNKVTEKGKDVELRCDPISGHTALYWYRQSLGQGLEFLIYFQGNSAPDKSGLPSDRFSAERTGGSVSTLTIQRTQQEDSAVYLCASSLIVWRDRASYGYTFGSGTRLTVV.